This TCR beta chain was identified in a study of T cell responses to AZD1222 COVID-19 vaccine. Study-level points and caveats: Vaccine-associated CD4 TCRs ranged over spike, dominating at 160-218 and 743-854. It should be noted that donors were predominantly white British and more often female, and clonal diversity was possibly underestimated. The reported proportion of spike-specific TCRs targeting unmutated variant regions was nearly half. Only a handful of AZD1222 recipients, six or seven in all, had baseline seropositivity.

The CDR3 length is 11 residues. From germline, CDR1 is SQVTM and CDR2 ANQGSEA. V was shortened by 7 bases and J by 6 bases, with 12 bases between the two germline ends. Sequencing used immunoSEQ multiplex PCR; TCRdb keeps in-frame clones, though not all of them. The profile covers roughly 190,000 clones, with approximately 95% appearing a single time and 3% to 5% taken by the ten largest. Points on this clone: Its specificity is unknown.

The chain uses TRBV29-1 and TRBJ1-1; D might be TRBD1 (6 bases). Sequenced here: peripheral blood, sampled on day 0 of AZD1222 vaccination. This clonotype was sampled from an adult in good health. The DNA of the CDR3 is TGCAGCGCGACAGGTTTTGCTGAAGCTTTCTTT. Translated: CSATGFAEAFF.